The entry below gives a single T cell receptor (beta chain) sequence along with its context. This sample stems from a study of OX40 agonist ivuxolimab in advanced cancers. Germline assignment: CDR1 MGHRA and CDR2 YSYEKL. With 0 bases clipped from V and 5 bases from J, the junction kept 8 bases outside the gene matches. CDR3 size: 16 residues. Clones were sequenced by immunoSEQ multiplex PCR, and TCRdb holds only the in-frame ones, with some missing. The profile covers under 90,000 clones, with just over 90% appearing a single time and 14% taken by the ten largest. The sample consisted of CD4+ or CD8+ T cells sorted from blood, taken in a trial of the OX40 agonist ivuxolimab. The chain combines TRBV4-1 with TRBJ2-7; TRBD1 matches at 9 bases. The TCR originated in an adult with an advanced solid tumor such as melanoma, head and neck, liver or kidney cancer. CDR3 bases: TGCGCCAGCAGCCAAGAGGGACAGGGCAATTGGGACGAGCAGTACTTC. Amino acids: CASSQEGQGNWDEQYF.